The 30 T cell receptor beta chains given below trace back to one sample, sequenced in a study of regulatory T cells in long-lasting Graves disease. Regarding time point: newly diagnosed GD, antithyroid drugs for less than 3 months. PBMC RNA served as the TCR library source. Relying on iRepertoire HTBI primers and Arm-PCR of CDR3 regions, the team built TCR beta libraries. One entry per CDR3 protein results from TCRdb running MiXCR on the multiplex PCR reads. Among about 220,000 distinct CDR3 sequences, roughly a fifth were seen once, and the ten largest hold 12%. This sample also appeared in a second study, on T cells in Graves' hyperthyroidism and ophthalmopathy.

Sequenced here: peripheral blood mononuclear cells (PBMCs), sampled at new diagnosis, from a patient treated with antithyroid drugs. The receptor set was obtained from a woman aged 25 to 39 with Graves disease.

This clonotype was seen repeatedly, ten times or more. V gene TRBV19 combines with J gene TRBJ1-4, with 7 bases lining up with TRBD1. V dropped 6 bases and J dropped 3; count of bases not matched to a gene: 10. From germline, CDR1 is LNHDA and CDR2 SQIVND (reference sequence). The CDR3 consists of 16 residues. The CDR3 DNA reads TGTGCCAGTAGACGATACGGACAGGTGTCTAATGAAAAACTGTTTTTT. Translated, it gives CASRRYGQVSNEKLFF.

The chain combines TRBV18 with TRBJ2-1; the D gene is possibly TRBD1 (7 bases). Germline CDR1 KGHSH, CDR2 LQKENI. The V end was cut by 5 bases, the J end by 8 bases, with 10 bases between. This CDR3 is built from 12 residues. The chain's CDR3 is CASSGGGDEQFF. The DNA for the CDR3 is TGTGCCAGCTCAGGAGGGGGCGATGAGCAGTTCTTC.

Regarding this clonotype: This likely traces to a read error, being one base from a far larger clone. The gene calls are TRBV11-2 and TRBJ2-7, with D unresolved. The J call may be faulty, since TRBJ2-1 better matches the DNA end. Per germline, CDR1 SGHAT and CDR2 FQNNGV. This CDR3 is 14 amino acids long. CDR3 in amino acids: CASSLEQTTNEQFF. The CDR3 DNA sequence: TGTGCCAGCAGCTTAGAGCAGACAACCAATGAGCAGTTCTTC.

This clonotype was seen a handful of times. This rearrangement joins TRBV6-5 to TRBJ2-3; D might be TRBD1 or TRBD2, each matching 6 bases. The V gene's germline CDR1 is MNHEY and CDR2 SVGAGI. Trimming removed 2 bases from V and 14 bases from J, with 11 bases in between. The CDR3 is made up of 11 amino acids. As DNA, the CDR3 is TGTGCCAGCAGTTACGGGGGGCAGCGGTATTTT. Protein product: CASSYGGQRYF.

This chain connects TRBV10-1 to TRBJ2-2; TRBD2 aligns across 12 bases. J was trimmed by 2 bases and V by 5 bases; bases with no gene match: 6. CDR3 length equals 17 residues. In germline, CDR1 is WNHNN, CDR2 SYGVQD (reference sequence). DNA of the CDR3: TGCGCCAGCAGTCCCGGACTAGCGGGACCTAACACCGGGGAGCTGTTTTTT. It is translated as CASSPGLAGPNTGELFF.

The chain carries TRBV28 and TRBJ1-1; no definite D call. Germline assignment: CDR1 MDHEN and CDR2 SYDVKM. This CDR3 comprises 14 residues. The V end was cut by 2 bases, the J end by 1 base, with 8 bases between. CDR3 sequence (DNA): TGTGCCAGCAGTTTACCGCGGCGGAACACTGAAGCTTTCTTT. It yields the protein CASSLPRRNTEAFF.

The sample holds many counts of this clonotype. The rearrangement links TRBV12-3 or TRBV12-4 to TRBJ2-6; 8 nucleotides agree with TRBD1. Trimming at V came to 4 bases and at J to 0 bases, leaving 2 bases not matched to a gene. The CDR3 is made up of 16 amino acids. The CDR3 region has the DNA TGTGCCAGCAGTTGGACAGGGCTCTCTGGGGCCAACGTCCTGACTTTC. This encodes CASSWTGLSGANVLTF.

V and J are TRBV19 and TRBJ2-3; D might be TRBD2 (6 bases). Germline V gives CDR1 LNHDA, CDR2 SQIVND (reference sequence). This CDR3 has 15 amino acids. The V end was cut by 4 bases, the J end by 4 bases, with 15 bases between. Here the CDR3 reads CASSKPTGVADTQYF. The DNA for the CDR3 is TGTGCCAGTAGTAAACCGACGGGAGTCGCAGATACGCAGTATTTT.

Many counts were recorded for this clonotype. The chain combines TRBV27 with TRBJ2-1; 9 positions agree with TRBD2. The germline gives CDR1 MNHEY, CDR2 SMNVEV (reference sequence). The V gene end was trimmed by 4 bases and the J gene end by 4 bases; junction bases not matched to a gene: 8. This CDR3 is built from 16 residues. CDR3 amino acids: CASSYSSSGTYNEQFF. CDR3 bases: TGTGCCAGCAGTTACTCCTCTAGCGGGACTTACAATGAGCAGTTCTTC.

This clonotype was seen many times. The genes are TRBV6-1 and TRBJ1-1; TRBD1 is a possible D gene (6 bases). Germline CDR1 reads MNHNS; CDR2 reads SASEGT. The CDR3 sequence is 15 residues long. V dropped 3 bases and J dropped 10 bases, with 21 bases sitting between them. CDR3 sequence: CASSENGGGTTPAFF. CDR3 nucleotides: TGTGCCAGCAGTGAGAATGGAGGGGGAACTACCCCAGCTTTCTTT.

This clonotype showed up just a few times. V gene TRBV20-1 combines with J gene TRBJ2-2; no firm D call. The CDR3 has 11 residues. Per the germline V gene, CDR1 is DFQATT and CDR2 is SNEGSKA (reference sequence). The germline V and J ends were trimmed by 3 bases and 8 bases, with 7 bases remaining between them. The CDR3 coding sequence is TGCAGTGCTAGCTTACAGGGGGAGCTGTTTTTT. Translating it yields CSASLQGELFF.

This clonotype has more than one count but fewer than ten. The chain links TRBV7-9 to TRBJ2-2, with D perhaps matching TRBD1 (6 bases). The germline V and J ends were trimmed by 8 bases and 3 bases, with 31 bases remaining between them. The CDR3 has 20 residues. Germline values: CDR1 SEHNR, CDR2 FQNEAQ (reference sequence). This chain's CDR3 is CASLPSLNGQFELDTGELFF. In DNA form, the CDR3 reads TGTGCCAGCCTCCCTTCCTTAAATGGACAGTTCGAGTTGGACACCGGGGAGCTGTTTTTT.

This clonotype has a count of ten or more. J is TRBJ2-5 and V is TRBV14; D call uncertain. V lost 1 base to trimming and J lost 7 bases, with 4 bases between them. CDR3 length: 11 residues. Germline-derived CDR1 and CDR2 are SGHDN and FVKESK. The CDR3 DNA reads TGTGCCAGCAGCCAAGTCGGGACCCAGTACTTC. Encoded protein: CASSQVGTQYF.

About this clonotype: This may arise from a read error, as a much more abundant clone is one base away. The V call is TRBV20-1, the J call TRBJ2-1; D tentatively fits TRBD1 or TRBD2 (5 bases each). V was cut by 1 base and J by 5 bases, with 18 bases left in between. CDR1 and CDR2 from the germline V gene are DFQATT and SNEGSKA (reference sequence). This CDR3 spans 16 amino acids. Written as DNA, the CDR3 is TGCAGTGCTAGAGGGATCCCGGGGCCGAAAAACAATGAGCAGTTCTTC. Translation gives CSARGIPGPKNNEQFF.

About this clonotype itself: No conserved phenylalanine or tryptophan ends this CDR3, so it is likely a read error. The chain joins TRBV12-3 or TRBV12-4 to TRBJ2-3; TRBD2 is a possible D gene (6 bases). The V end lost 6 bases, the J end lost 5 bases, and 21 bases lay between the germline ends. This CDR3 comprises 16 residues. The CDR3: CASRPRPNSGGDTQYA. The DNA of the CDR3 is TGTGCCAGCAGGCCGAGACCGAATAGCGGTGGAGATACGCAGTATGCT.

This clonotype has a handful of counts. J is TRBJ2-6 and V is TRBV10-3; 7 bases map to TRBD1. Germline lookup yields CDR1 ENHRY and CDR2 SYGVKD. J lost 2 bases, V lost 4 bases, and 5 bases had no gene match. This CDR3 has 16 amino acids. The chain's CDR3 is CAISAGRGPGANVLTF. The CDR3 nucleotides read TGTGCCATCAGTGCAGGAAGGGGGCCTGGGGCCAACGTCCTGACTTTC.

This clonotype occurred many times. The CDR3 is CASSWGGSTDTQYF. The CDR3 DNA sequence: TGTGCCAGCAGTTGGGGCGGGAGCACAGATACGCAGTATTTT. The V call is TRBV28, the J call TRBJ2-3; the D gene could be TRBD1 or TRBD2 (5 bases each). This CDR3 comprises 14 residues. Trimming shortened V by 4 bases and J by 0 bases, and 8 bases separated the two germline ends. Looked up from germline, CDR1 is MDHEN and CDR2 is SYDVKM.

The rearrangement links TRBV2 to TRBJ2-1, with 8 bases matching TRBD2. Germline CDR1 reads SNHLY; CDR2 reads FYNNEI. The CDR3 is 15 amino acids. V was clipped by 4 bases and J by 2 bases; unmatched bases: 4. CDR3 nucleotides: TGTGCCAGCAGTGGTGGTAGCGGGACCTACAATGAGCAGTTCTTC. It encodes CASSGGSGTYNEQFF. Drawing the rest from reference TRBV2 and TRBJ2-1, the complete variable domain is EPEVTQTPSHQVTQMGQEVILRCVPISNHLYFYWYRQILGQKVEFLVSFYNNEISEKSEIFDDQFSVERPDGSNFTLKIRSTKLEDSAMYFCASSGGSGTYNEQFFGPGTRLTVL.

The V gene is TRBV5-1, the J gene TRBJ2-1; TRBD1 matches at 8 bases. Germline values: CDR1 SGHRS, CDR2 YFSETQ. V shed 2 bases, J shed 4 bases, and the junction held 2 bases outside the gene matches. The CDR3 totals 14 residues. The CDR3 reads CASSFGQGYNEQFF. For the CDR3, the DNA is TGCGCCAGCAGCTTCGGACAGGGTTACAATGAGCAGTTCTTC. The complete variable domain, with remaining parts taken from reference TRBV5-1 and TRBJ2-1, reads KAGVTQTPRYLIKTRGQQVTLSCSPISGHRSVSWYQQTPGQGLQFLFEYFSETQRNKGNFPGRFSGRQFSNSRSEMNVSTLELGDSALYLCASSFGQGYNEQFFGPGTRLTVL.

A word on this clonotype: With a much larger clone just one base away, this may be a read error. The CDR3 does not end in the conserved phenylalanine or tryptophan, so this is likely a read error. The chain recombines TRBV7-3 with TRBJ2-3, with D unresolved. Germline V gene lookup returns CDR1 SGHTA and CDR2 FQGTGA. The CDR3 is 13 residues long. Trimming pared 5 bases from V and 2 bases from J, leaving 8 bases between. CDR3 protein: CASSPRPTDTQYS. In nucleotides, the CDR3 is TGTGCCAGCAGCCCCCGGCCCACAGATACGCAGTATTCT.

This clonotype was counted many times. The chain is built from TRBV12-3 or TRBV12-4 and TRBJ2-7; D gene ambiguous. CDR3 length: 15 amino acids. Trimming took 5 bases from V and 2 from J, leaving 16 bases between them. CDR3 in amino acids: CASSPRSSKPYEQYF. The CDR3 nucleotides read TGTGCCAGCAGTCCCCGTAGCTCAAAGCCCTACGAGCAGTACTTC.

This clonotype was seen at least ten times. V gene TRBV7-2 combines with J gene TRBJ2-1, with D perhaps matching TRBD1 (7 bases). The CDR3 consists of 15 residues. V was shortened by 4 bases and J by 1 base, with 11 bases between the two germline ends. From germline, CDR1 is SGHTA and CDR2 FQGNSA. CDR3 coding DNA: TGTGCCAGCAGCTCCAGGGGGGCTTCCTACAATGAGCAGTTCTTC. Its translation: CASSSRGASYNEQFF.

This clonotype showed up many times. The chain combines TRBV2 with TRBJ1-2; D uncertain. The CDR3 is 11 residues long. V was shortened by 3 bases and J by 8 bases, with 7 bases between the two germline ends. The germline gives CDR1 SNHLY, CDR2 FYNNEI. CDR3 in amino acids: CASSEEWGYTF. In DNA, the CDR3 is TGTGCCAGCAGTGAGGAGTGGGGCTACACCTTC. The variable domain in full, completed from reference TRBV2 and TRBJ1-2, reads EPEVTQTPSHQVTQMGQEVILRCVPISNHLYFYWYRQILGQKVEFLVSFYNNEISEKSEIFDDQFSVERPDGSNFTLKIRSTKLEDSAMYFCASSEEWGYTFGSGTRLTVV.

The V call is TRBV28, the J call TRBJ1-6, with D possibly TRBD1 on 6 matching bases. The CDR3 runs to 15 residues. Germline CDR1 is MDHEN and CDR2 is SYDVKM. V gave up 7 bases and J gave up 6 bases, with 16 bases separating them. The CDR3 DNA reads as TGTGCCAGCACCTACTCAGGGGCGGGTAATTCACCCCTCCACTTT. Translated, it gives CASTYSGAGNSPLHF.

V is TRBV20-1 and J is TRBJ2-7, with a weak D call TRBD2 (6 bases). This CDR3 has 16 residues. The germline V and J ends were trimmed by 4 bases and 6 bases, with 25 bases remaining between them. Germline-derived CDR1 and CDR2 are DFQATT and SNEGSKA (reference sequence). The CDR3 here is CSAKSIPSGDMAEQYF. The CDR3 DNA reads TGCAGTGCTAAAAGTATCCCCTCGGGGGATATGGCCGAGCAGTACTTC.

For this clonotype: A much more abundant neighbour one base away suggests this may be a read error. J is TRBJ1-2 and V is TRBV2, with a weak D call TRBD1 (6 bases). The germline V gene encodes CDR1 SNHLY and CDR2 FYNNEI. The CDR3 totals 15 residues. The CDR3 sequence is CASSEGVAGEYGYIF. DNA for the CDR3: TGTGCCAGCAGTGAAGGGGTGGCAGGGGAGTATGGCTACATCTTC.

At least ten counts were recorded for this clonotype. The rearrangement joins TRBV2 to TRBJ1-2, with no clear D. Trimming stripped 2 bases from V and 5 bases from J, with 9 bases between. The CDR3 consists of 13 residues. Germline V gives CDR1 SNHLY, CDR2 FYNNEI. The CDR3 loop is CASSERPPYGYTF. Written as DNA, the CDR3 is TGTGCCAGCAGTGAACGCCCCCCATATGGCTACACCTTC. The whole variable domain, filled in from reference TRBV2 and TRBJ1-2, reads EPEVTQTPSHQVTQMGQEVILRCVPISNHLYFYWYRQILGQKVEFLVSFYNNEISEKSEIFDDQFSVERPDGSNFTLKIRSTKLEDSAMYFCASSERPPYGYTFGSGTRLTVV.

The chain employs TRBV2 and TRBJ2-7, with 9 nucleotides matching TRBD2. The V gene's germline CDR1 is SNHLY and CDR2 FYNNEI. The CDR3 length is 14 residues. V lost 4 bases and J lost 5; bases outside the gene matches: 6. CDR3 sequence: CASSGGLAGNEQYF. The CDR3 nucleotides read TGTGCCAGCAGTGGCGGTCTAGCGGGAAACGAGCAGTACTTC. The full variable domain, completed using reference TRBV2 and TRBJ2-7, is EPEVTQTPSHQVTQMGQEVILRCVPISNHLYFYWYRQILGQKVEFLVSFYNNEISEKSEIFDDQFSVERPDGSNFTLKIRSTKLEDSAMYFCASSGGLAGNEQYFGPGTRLTVT.

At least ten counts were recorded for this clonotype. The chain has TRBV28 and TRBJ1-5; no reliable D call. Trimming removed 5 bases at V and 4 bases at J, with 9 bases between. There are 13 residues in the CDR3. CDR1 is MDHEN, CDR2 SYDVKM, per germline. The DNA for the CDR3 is TGTGCCAGCAGTACAGAATCGAATCAGCCCCAGCATTTT. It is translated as CASSTESNQPQHF.

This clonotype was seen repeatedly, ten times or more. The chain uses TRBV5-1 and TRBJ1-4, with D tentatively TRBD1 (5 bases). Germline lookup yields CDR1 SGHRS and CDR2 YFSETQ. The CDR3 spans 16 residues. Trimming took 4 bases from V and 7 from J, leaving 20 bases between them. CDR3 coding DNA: TGCGCCAGCAGCCTCCTACCAGGGCTCGTTGGTGAAAAACTGTTTTTT. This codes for CASSLLPGLVGEKLFF.